This T cell receptor beta chain emerged from a study of response to subunit inactivated influenza vaccine. TCRdb re-called the RT-PCR reads through MiXCR, storing one row per CDR3 protein. This sample has around 470,000 distinct CDR3 sequences, with around 7.7% found just once. Details on this clonotype: The antigen is not known.

Study results and caveats: The authors offered the suggestion that each seasonal influenza vaccination recruits few new T cells.

The CDR3 extends over 14 amino acids. The germline V and J ends were trimmed by 4 bases and 6 bases, with 16 bases remaining between them. CDR1 is MNHEY and CDR2 is SVGAGI in the germline V gene. The chain joins TRBV6-5 to TRBJ2-7; a possible D gene is TRBD2 (5 bases). Sequenced here: PBMCs from blood, sampled less than 30 months after vaccination. This clonotype was obtained from a man between 50 and 70 years old who received an inactivated influenza vaccine. This CDR3 is CASSSRPGLGEQYF. The CDR3 DNA is TGTGCCAGCAGTTCCCGACCGGGATTAGGCGAGCAGTACTTC.